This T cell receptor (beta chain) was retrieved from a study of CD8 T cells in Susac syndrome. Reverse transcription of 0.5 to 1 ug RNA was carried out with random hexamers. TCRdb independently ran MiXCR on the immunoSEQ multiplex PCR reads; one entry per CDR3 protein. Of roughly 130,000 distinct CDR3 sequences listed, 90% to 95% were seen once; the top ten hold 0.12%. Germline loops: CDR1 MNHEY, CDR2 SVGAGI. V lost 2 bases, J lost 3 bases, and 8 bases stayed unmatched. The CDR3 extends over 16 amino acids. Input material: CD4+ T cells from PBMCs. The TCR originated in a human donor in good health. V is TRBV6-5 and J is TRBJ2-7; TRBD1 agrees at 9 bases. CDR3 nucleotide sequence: TGTGCCAGCAGTTACCCCAATTCGGGACAGGGCTACGAGCAGTACTTC. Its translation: CASSYPNSGQGYEQYF.